Shown below are 10 T cell receptor beta chains from a single sample sequenced in a study of T cell responses to AZD1222 COVID-19 vaccine (dated by TCRdb to the early 2020s). The intended sense of this specimen's time point label: baseline before first vaccination. Library generation was performed with the immunoSEQ multiplex PCR assay. The table comes from immuneACCESS by way of TCRdb, which keeps in-frame sequences with V and J called. Part of the clones is missing from these tables; in studies checked, under half for an unresolved V gene and the rest for unknown reasons. Within this sample are some 100,000 clones, with 87% of them counted one time only. The ten largest clonotypes hold approximately 15% of the sample. This specimen was peripheral blood, taken on day 0 of AZD1222 vaccination. These TCRs come from an adult in good health.

This chain links TRBV7-2 with TRBJ2-7; TRBD2 agrees at 9 bases. The germline V gene has CDR1 SGHTA and CDR2 FQGNSA. The CDR3 totals 16 residues. J lost 0 bases, V lost 5 bases, and 8 bases had no gene match. Written as DNA, the CDR3 is TGTGCCAGCAGCGTAATGGCGGGGGGGAACTCCTACGAGCAGTACTTC. This sequence encodes CASSVMAGGNSYEQYF.

The chain links TRBV10-2 to TRBJ1-4; D not resolved. V was clipped by 2 bases and J by 8 bases, with 6 bases between them. This CDR3 comprises 12 residues. Germline lookup yields CDR1 WSHSY and CDR2 SAAADI. Here the CDR3 DNA reads TGCGCCAGCAGTGAGCAGGCGGAAAAACTGTTTTTT. This sequence encodes CASSEQAEKLFF.

This sequence joins TRBV15 and TRBJ2-5, with 7 bases aligning to TRBD1. CDR1 LNHNV and CDR2 YYDKDF come from the germline V gene (reference sequence). V shed 0 bases and J 4 bases; nucleotides not matched to a gene: 2. The CDR3 length is 14 residues. CDR3 region: CATSREQGTETQYF. CDR3 bases: TGTGCCACCAGCAGAGAACAGGGGACAGAGACCCAGTACTTC. The complete variable domain, with remaining parts taken from reference TRBV15 and TRBJ2-5, reads DAMVIQNPRYQVTQFGKPVTLSCSQTLNHNVMYWYQQKSSQAPKLLFHYYDKDFNNEADTPDNFQSRRPNTSFCFLDIRSPGLGDTAMYLCATSREQGTETQYFGPGTRLLVL.

The chain employs TRBV28 and TRBJ2-5; the D gene is possibly TRBD1 (6 bases). CDR1 and CDR2 (germline): MDHEN, SYDVKM. The V end lost 7 bases, the J end lost 3 bases, and 12 bases lay between the germline ends. This CDR3 contains 13 residues. Here the CDR3 reads CASNRPGEETQYF. The DNA of the CDR3 is TGTGCCAGCAATAGACCAGGGGAAGAGACCCAGTACTTC. Complete variable domain (other parts from reference TRBV28 and TRBJ2-5): DVKVTQSSRYLVKRTGEKVFLECVQDMDHENMFWYRQDPGLGLRLIYFSYDVKMKEKGDIPEGYSVSREKKERFSLILESASTNQTSMYLCASNRPGEETQYFGPGTRLLVL.

This clone was detected only a few times. The chain links TRBV5-4 to TRBJ1-1, with a tentative D call TRBD1 (6 bases). Trimming removed 2 bases at V and 2 bases at J, with 10 bases between. The CDR3 totals 14 residues. Germline V gene sequence: CDR1 SGHNT, CDR2 YYREEE (reference sequence). The CDR3 nucleotides read TGTGCCAGCAGCTTTCAGGGGACTAACACTGAAGCTTTCTTT. Its protein product is CASSFQGTNTEAFF.

The chain recombines TRBV5-1 with TRBJ2-5, with unresolved D. The V gene's germline CDR1 is SGHRS and CDR2 YFSETQ. The CDR3 is 13 residues long. Trimming stripped 5 bases from V and 0 bases from J, with 8 bases between. The CDR3 protein is CASSRAYQETQYF. CDR3 bases: TGCGCCAGCAGTAGGGCATACCAAGAGACCCAGTACTTC.

This clone was found once. The chain joins TRBV7-9 to TRBJ1-6; D not certain. The V end was cut by 0 bases, the J end by 6 bases, with 9 bases between. Germline loops: CDR1 SEHNR, CDR2 FQNEAQ (reference sequence). The CDR3 spans 15 residues. CDR3 residues: CASSLASTFNSPLHF. DNA for the CDR3: TGTGCCAGCAGCTTAGCGAGTACTTTTAATTCACCCCTCCACTTT.

The chain employs TRBV6-5 and TRBJ1-5, with D uncertain. The germline CDR1 and CDR2 sequences are MNHEY and SVGAGI. There are 15 residues in the CDR3. The V and J ends lost 4 bases and 2 bases respectively, with 12 bases between them. CDR3 protein: CASSLNSDRNQPQHF. The CDR3, as DNA: TGTGCCAGCAGTTTAAACAGTGACCGCAATCAGCCCCAGCATTTT.

This clone was counted only a few times. The chain carries TRBV5-6 and TRBJ1-3; D may be TRBD1 (6 bases). V shed 5 bases and J shed 3 bases, with 15 bases lying between them. This CDR3 is 15 amino acids long. Germline CDR1 is SGHDT and CDR2 is YYEEEE. CDR3 sequence: CASRELGASGNTIYF. CDR3 DNA sequence: TGTGCCAGCAGGGAGCTGGGGGCGAGTGGAAACACCATATATTTT.

This clone was seen a few times. CDR3 sequence: CASVSLAGGPPGTDTQYF. The CDR3 DNA sequence: TGTGCCAGCGTCTCCCTAGCGGGGGGGCCTCCCGGCACAGATACGCAGTATTTT. V usage is TRBV7-3 and J usage is TRBJ2-3, with 12 nucleotides matching TRBD2. Per germline, CDR1 SGHTA and CDR2 FQGTGA. This CDR3 comprises 18 residues. After removal of 8 bases from V and 1 base from J, the junction contained 13 bases not matched to a gene.